The rows below give T cell receptor beta chains drawn from one sample of a study of post-analysis software for immune sequencing data. Via MiXCR, TCRdb re-called the PCR reads, giving one row per CDR3 protein. This sample yields 750,000 to 950,000 distinct CDR3 sequences, of which approximately 50% are seen a single time; around 4.5% belongs to the top ten. Sequences were obtained from blood. The origin of the receptors is a girl under 18 with multiple sclerosis. Each CDR3 is given with its conserved first and last residue.

V | CDR3
TRBV20-1 | CSASGTGGAWDTEAFF
TRBV5-6 | CASSLAGLILNTEAFF
TRBV6-5 | CASMHLTGPSNQPQHF
TRBV5-5 | CASSLGRGGDTYEQYF
TRBV29-1 | CSVESRQGQTQYF
TRBV12-3/TRBV12-4 | CASSRTTGSGTEAFF
TRBV7-2 | CASSSHDRGSYEKLFF
TRBV25-1 | CATGQGADYGYTF
TRBV30 | CAWSSYYEQYF
TRBV20-1 | CSARVQQRRIYGYTF
TRBV15 | CATSRDLLAGSSYNEQFF
TRBV7-2 | CASSLIGLAGGQETQYF
TRBV12-3/TRBV12-4 | CASSRGTGYAEQYF
TRBV29-1 | CSVTGGTNTEAFF
TRBV12-5 | CASGLGSKPRNTIYF
TRBV9 | CASSVGGERDQPQHF
TRBV5-1 | CASQELSSYNEQFF
TRBV28 | CASISATGLTKNIQYF
TRBV29-1 | CSAGGLRDRGPAFF
TRBV5-1 | CASSLAQGAGEQYF
TRBV5-1 | CASSGAGTSGPYNEQFF
TRBV4-2 | CASSQGGPSYNEQFF
TRBV20-1 | CSARPKGPYNEQFF
TRBV20-1 | CSARHVRGEQFF
TRBV12-5 | CASVEGTSYEQYF
TRBV7-2 | CASSLAGLAGRNIQYF
TRBV10-3 | CAIGSTSGSNEQFF
TRBV6-6 | CASSLTSGGALDTQYF
TRBV7-2 | CASSLQEGPYEQYF
TRBV29-1 | CSVHQELEGNYYGYTF
TRBV6-1 | CASTAGPYEQYF
TRBV6-2/TRBV6-3 | CASSRVNTEAFF
TRBV7-8 | CASGGGPAQAYEQYF
TRBV7-9 | CASSPTGRGGADTQYF
TRBV20-1 | CSARETSADNNEQFF
TRBV6-1 | CASSALPGTGAARGETQYF
TRBV6-1 | CASSERDRETQYF
TRBV6-5 | CASSYRASYEQYF
TRBV6-1 | CASSVGIGNQPQHF
TRBV6-5 | CASTGSQLGGYTF
TRBV6-2/TRBV6-3 | CASSYSLPVPARRGGEQYF
TRBV6-5 | CASSFDLDEKLFF
TRBV7-9 | CASSATGGYGYTF
TRBV7-6 | CASSLRDREDEQYF
TRBV7-8 | CASTDLDRIDTQYF
TRBV20-1 | CSATPSGSYEQYF
TRBV12-3/TRBV12-4 | CASSLDKGAGYGYTF
TRBV29-1 | CSVEGRASLETQYF